This T cell receptor beta chain was identified during a study of cytomegalovirus exposure and HLA in healthy donors. CDR3 length equals 12 residues. The V gene end was trimmed by 5 bases and the J gene end by 8 bases; junction bases not matched to a gene: 6. Germline CDR1 reads SGHRS; CDR2 reads YFSETQ. The PCR ran on 60 Vbeta and 13 Jbeta primers. Produced via immunoSEQ multiplex PCR; TCRdb's table is partial and in-frame only. The sample lists some 120,000 clones; about 72% were seen once. General study results and limits: As was reported, the HLA-A and HLA-B alleles of most subjects were accurately predicted from TCR beta sequences. 150 to 200 TCR beta chains were listed as cytomegalovirus-associated.

This clone has only a few counts. Its target is unknown. The sample taken for sequencing was PBMCs. This chain links TRBV5-1 with TRBJ1-1, with TRBD1 matching 7 bases. This TCR derives from a man aged 25-45 years in good health and CMV-seropositive. Here the CDR3 reads CASSQGQAEAFF. In DNA form, the CDR3 reads TGCGCCAGCAGTCAAGGACAGGCCGAAGCTTTCTTT. The whole variable domain, filled in from reference TRBV5-1 and TRBJ1-1, reads KAGVTQTPRYLIKTRGQQVTLSCSPISGHRSVSWYQQTPGQGLQFLFEYFSETQRNKGNFPGRFSGRQFSNSRSEMNVSTLELGDSALYLCASSQGQAEAFFGQGTRLTVV.